The 3 T cell receptor beta chains in this list originate from one sample, sequenced in a study of blood T cell repertoires in COVID-19. Assay used: immunoSEQ multiplex PCR; TCRdb lists only in-frame clones, some missing. The sample lists about 170,000 clones; approximately 86% were seen once. The sample taken for sequencing was peripheral blood. These receptors were taken from a woman older than 75 with COVID-19, enrolled during active disease.

The chain joins TRBV5-4 to TRBJ1-2, with D perhaps matching TRBD1 (6 bases). The CDR3 runs 15 residues. CDR1 and CDR2 from the germline V gene are SGHNT and YYREEE (reference sequence). Trimming took off 0 bases at V and 4 bases at J, with 13 bases between the two ends. The DNA of the CDR3 is TGTGCCAGCAGCTTGGGACAGGACCGTGCCTATGGCTACACCTTC. As protein: CASSLGQDRAYGYTF. The full variable domain, completed using reference TRBV5-4 and TRBJ1-2, is ETGVTQSPTHLIKTRGQQVTLRCSSQSGHNTVSWYQQALGQGPQFIFQYYREEENGRGNFPPRFSGLQFPNYSSELNVNALELDDSALYLCASSLGQDRAYGYTFGSGTRLTVV.

This sequence joins TRBV20-1 and TRBJ2-3; TRBD2 aligns across 10 bases. Germline CDR1 and CDR2: DFQATT and SNEGSKA (reference sequence). V shed 4 bases, J shed 0 bases, and the junction held 4 bases outside the gene matches. This CDR3 has 15 residues. The CDR3 protein is CSATDSGRSTDTQYF. CDR3 coding DNA: TGCAGTGCTACTGATAGCGGGAGGAGCACAGATACGCAGTATTTT.

This clone was observed once. The chain has TRBV5-4 and TRBJ2-1; TRBD2 aligns across 7 bases. The germline CDR1 and CDR2 sequences are SGHNT and YYREEE (reference sequence). The CDR3 covers 13 residues. Unmatched junction bases numbered 5, after V lost 9 bases and J lost 2 bases. CDR3 in amino acids: CATGLDTYNEQFF. DNA of the CDR3: TGTGCCACCGGACTAGACACCTACAATGAGCAGTTCTTC.